Sequencing of this T cell receptor (beta chain) was carried out in a study of STAT5B mutations in CD4+ large granular lymphocyte leukemia. Study-wide context: Among healthy controls, a particular HLA allele went with more CDR3 'QG' motifs. Study-level points and caveats: Compared with healthy controls (2/35), patient top clones favored TRBV06 (8/27). Without putative leukemic clones, patient CD4-sorted repertoires remained more clonal than healthy CD4+ repertoires.

Controls came from buffy coats of healthy blood donors. Assay used: immunoSEQ multiplex PCR; TCRdb lists only in-frame clones, some missing. The sample consists of 40,000 to 55,000 clones, 84% of them appearing once. This clone was seen a single time. The antigen is not known. Germline values: CDR1 SNHLY, CDR2 FYNNEI. This CDR3 has 15 residues. The V segment lost 5 bases and the J segment 7 bases; nucleotides outside the gene matches: 10. The gene calls are TRBV2 and TRBJ1-4, with 7 bases lining up with TRBD1. The sequence derives from a human donor in good health. The sample consisted of CD4+ T cells from blood buffy coats. The CDR3: CASSRQGLEGEKLFF. As DNA, the CDR3 is TGTGCCAGCAGTAGACAGGGATTAGAGGGTGAAAAACTGTTTTTT.